This T cell receptor (beta chain) appears in the sequencing data of a study of T cells after yellow fever vaccination. Study background: Fractions low in cell number were prepared with SMART-Seq v4 Ultra Low Input.

The sample holds a few counts of this clonotype. TCRdb processed the 5' RACE reads anew with MiXCR; each CDR3 protein has one entry. This sample has around 610,000 distinct CDR3 sequences, with approximately 13% found just once. Sequencing was performed on PBMCs, taken on the day of the yellow fever booster vaccination. The source is a man aged 25-40 years who received the YFV17D yellow fever vaccine.

This chain's CDR3 is CSAFLGGSSYNSPLHF. Here the CDR3 DNA reads TGCAGCGCTTTCTTGGGCGGGAGCTCCTATAATTCACCCCTCCACTTT. The chain has TRBV20-1 and TRBJ1-6; D is unclear. CDR3 length: 16 residues. Germline V lookup: CDR1 DFQATT, CDR2 SNEGSKA (reference sequence).